This TCR beta chain was identified in a study of T cells in localized non-small cell lung cancer. This table comes from immunoSEQ multiplex PCR, and its TCRdb copy is limited to in-frame clones, with some not included. The repertoire includes about 15,000 clones, about 89% of them detected once, and around 29% sits in the top ten. Study outcomes and limitations: Because only a single region of the tumor was sequenced, heterogeneity remains possible. Of the top 100 tumor clones, median around 62 were in adjacent lung, more than 25 among its top 100.

Turning to this clone: What it binds is not known. The junction differs from germline at one of its ends, possibly a read error.

Germline V gives CDR1 MNHNS, CDR2 SASEGT. The CDR3 sequence is 16 residues long. Sequenced here: peripheral blood mononuclear cells, sampled before any cancer treatment. The genes are TRBV6-1 and TRBJ1-2; D is ambiguous. The TCR originated in a male donor aged 60 or over with stage II lung adenocarcinoma. CDR3 residues: CASREGGASRYYGYTF. The CDR3 bases are TGTGCCAGCAGGGAAGGAGGAGCCTCGAGGTACTATGGCTACACCTTC.